This TCR beta chain came from a study of CD8+ T cells in alopecia areata. Sequencing templates came from extracted RNA that was reverse transcribed into cDNA. Only in-frame clones appear in the TCRdb table, and some are missing; sequencing was by immunoSEQ multiplex PCR. The table lists roughly 110,000 clones, roughly three fifths of them singletons, with 3% to 4% in the top ten. The sample's treatment: oral pan-JAK inhibitor, 5-10 mg twice daily. The CDR3 loop spans 17 amino acids. The germline V gene encodes CDR1 SGHTS and CDR2 YDEGEE. V was pared by 0 bases and J by 0 bases, with 13 bases between. Comments on this clone: Its target is unknown.

Broader study findings: Scalp sequencing also captures normal skin's resident alphabeta T cells.

The chain combines TRBV5-8 with TRBJ2-4; tentatively, D is TRBD1 (5 bases). The sequence was obtained from a human donor with alopecia areata. The sample consisted of CD4+ T cells sorted from blood, taken at week 24, from a patient treated with tofacitinib. This CDR3 is CASSLVRQSLAKNIQYF. CDR3 sequence (DNA): TGTGCCAGCAGCTTGGTCCGACAGTCTCTAGCCAAAAACATTCAGTACTTC. Using reference TRBV5-8 and TRBJ2-4 for the parts outside the CDR3, the full variable domain is EAGVTQSPTHLIKTRGQQATLRCSPISGHTSVYWYQQALGLGLQFLLWYDEGEERNRGNFPPRFSGRQFPNYSSELNVNALELEDSALYLCASSLVRQSLAKNIQYFGAGTRLSVL.